The rows below give T cell receptor beta chains drawn from one sample of a study of blood T cells in healthy people across ages. TCRdb re-derived calls from the 5' RACE reads in MiXCR, one entry per CDR3 protein. Among about 1.4 million distinct CDR3 sequences, approximately 59% were seen once, and the ten largest hold roughly 6.3%. The sequencing input was blood. Receptors originate from a man aged 18 to 29 in good health. The CDR3 runs from the conserved cysteine through the conserved F or W. Fields, in order: CDR3 protein, CDR3 DNA, D gene, clone size, V gene, J gene. The D gene is left open where the match is weak. A clone size is listed for some rows: how often the clone was seen (once, few, many), or a class if it is expanded.

CDR3 protein: CSGSGTHYEQYF; CDR3 DNA: TGCAGTGGCTCTGGGACACACTACGAGCAGTACTTC; D gene: NA; clone size: NA; V gene: TRBV20-1; J gene: TRBJ2-7
CDR3 protein: CASTPQGANEKLFF; CDR3 DNA: TGTGCCAGCACCCCCCAGGGGGCTAATGAAAAACTGTTTTTT; D gene: TRBD1; clone size: NA; V gene: TRBV12-3/TRBV12-4; J gene: TRBJ1-4
CDR3 protein: CSVLGYIVLTDTQYF; CDR3 DNA: TGCAGCGTTTTAGGGTATATCGTTTTAACAGATACGCAGTATTTT; D gene: NA; clone size: NA; V gene: TRBV29-1; J gene: TRBJ2-3
CDR3 protein: CASSPPGTGGNEQFF; CDR3 DNA: TGTGCCAGCTCACCGCCCGGGACAGGGGGCAATGAGCAGTTCTTC; D gene: TRBD1; clone size: NA; V gene: TRBV18; J gene: TRBJ2-1
CDR3 protein: CGSSQENNEQFF; CDR3 DNA: TGCGGTAGCAGCCAAGAGAACAATGAGCAGTTCTTC; D gene: NA; clone size: NA; V gene: TRBV4-3; J gene: TRBJ2-1
CDR3 protein: CSVGEGTDTQYF; CDR3 DNA: TGCAGCGTTGGTGAAGGTACAGATACGCAGTATTTT; D gene: NA; clone size: NA; V gene: TRBV29-1; J gene: TRBJ2-3
CDR3 protein: CASIAGTSGWGEQFF; CDR3 DNA: TGTGCCAGCATAGCCGGGACTAGCGGCTGGGGGGAGCAGTTCTTC; D gene: TRBD2; clone size: NA; V gene: TRBV7-6; J gene: TRBJ2-1
CDR3 protein: CASRTTGNSPLHF; CDR3 DNA: TGTGCCAGCAGGACCACGGGGAATTCACCCCTCCACTTT; D gene: NA; clone size: NA; V gene: TRBV5-6; J gene: TRBJ1-6
CDR3 protein: CASSLDEGTTSTQYF; CDR3 DNA: TGTGCCAGCAGTTTGGATGAGGGGACCACAAGTACGCAGTATTTT; D gene: NA; clone size: NA; V gene: TRBV28; J gene: TRBJ2-3
CDR3 protein: CASSQERTGADTQYF; CDR3 DNA: TGTGCCAGCAGCCAAGAGAGGACTGGCGCAGATACGCAGTATTTT; D gene: NA; clone size: NA; V gene: TRBV4-2; J gene: TRBJ2-3
CDR3 protein: CASSMDRSPGNTIYF; CDR3 DNA: TGTGCCAGCAGCATGGACAGGTCTCCTGGAAACACCATATATTTT; D gene: TRBD1; clone size: few; V gene: TRBV6-5; J gene: TRBJ1-3
CDR3 protein: CASSLDQPYEQYF; CDR3 DNA: TGTGCCAGCAGCTTAGATCAGCCCTACGAGCAGTACTTC; D gene: NA; clone size: once; V gene: TRBV11-2; J gene: TRBJ2-7
CDR3 protein: CASSPRLRDRRPNTEAFF; CDR3 DNA: TGTGCCAGCAGCCCGCGACTCCGGGACAGAAGACCGAACACTGAAGCTTTCTTT; D gene: TRBD1; clone size: NA; V gene: TRBV7-9; J gene: TRBJ1-1
CDR3 protein: CASSLKKWVRPAGNTDTQYF; CDR3 DNA: TGTGCCAGCAGCTTAAAAAAGTGGGTCCGACCCGCAGGGAACACAGATACGCAGTATTTT; D gene: NA; clone size: few; V gene: TRBV7-9; J gene: TRBJ2-3
CDR3 protein: CASSVRPVGYEQYF; CDR3 DNA: TGTGCCAGCAGTGTAAGGCCAGTGGGCTACGAGCAGTACTTC; D gene: NA; clone size: NA; V gene: TRBV28; J gene: TRBJ2-7
CDR3 protein: CASSHRDSTYNEQFF; CDR3 DNA: TGTGCCAGCAGTCACCGGGACAGTACCTACAATGAGCAGTTCTTC; D gene: TRBD1; clone size: once; V gene: TRBV27; J gene: TRBJ2-1
CDR3 protein: CASSQVARSGQPQHF; CDR3 DNA: TGCGCCAGCAGCCAAGTCGCCAGAAGTGGGCAGCCCCAGCATTTT; D gene: NA; clone size: NA; V gene: TRBV4-3; J gene: TRBJ1-5
CDR3 protein: CAIKGGSSYNEQFF; CDR3 DNA: TGTGCCATCAAGGGCGGATCCTCCTACAATGAGCAGTTCTTC; D gene: NA; clone size: NA; V gene: TRBV10-3; J gene: TRBJ2-1
CDR3 protein: CASSQDLGSYSPLHF; CDR3 DNA: TGTGCCAGCAGCCAAGATCTCGGGAGCTATTCACCCCTCCACTTT; D gene: NA; clone size: NA; V gene: TRBV3-1; J gene: TRBJ1-6
CDR3 protein: CASRPRREGNEQFF; CDR3 DNA: TGTGCCAGCAGACCACGGCGGGAGGGCAATGAGCAGTTCTTC; D gene: TRBD2; clone size: few; V gene: TRBV12-3/TRBV12-4; J gene: TRBJ2-1
CDR3 protein: CASSPRAHLALHF; CDR3 DNA: TGTGCCAGCAGCCCTCGGGCTCATTTGGCCCTCCACTTT; D gene: NA; clone size: NA; V gene: TRBV3-1; J gene: TRBJ1-6
CDR3 protein: CSASGMDEKLFF; CDR3 DNA: TGCAGTGCTTCAGGGATGGATGAAAAACTGTTTTTT; D gene: NA; clone size: NA; V gene: TRBV20-1; J gene: TRBJ1-4
CDR3 protein: CASSLSGSLGETQYF; CDR3 DNA: TGTGCCAGCAGTTTAAGTGGTAGCTTAGGAGAGACCCAGTACTTC; D gene: NA; clone size: NA; V gene: TRBV12-3/TRBV12-4; J gene: TRBJ2-5